This T cell receptor beta chain emerged from a study of CD8+CD57+ T cells in acquired aplastic anemia. Study as a whole: DNA recovered from sorted CD4+ and CD8+ cells had a mean of about 3.5 ug. Healthy donor CD4+ cell samples had a mean of approximately 11 million reads. Whole-study findings and limits: Significance was not reached for CD8+ Simpson's diversity between patients and controls. Patients shared 25 to 30 CD8+ CDR3 sequences with controls.

Genomic DNA provided the template from which TCR beta VDJ and CDR3 profiles were obtained. One entry per CDR3 protein, called by TCRdb with MiXCR from the reads. Among about 110,000 distinct CDR3 sequences listed, 50% to 65% were seen once. A word on this clonotype: Its target is not known.

Germline trimming cut 1 base from V and 5 bases from J; bases unmatched to any gene: 10. CDR3 length equals 16 residues. The germline V gene encodes CDR1 LGHNA and CDR2 YSLEER. The sequence was obtained from a human donor in good health, serving as a control. The chain carries TRBV4-3 and TRBJ2-5, with 7 bases aligning to TRBD1. Sequenced sample: sorted CD4+, CD8+, or CD8+CD57+ T cells (not recorded which) from PBMCs. The CDR3 DNA follows: TGCGCCAGCAGCCAAGTAGGGGGCCTTTCCGTGGAGACCCAGTACTTC. Protein product: CASSQVGGLSVETQYF.